This TCR beta chain was recorded in a study of monozygotic twins with inflammatory bowel disease. UMIs containing a 6-nucleotide sample barcode were added via template switching. Using the 5' RACE reads, TCRdb records one entry per CDR3 protein without DNA. The record lists 330,000 or so distinct CDR3 sequences, of which the ten most abundant hold around 2%. Study outcomes and limitations: Heterogeneous immunosuppressive treatment regimens may have introduced variability into patient repertoires.

The germline gives CDR1 GTSNPN, CDR2 SVGIG (reference sequence). The CDR3 runs to 12 residues. As concerns this clonotype: The antigen remains unidentified.

The chain is built from TRBV30 and TRBJ1-1. The sample consisted of blood. The sequence was obtained from a human donor with ulcerative colitis or Crohn's disease, or a healthy co-twin of an affected twin (not recorded which). CDR3 sequence: CAWRGENTEAFF. Full variable domain (remainder filled in from reference TRBV30 and TRBJ1-1): SQTIHQWPATLVQPVGSPLSLECTVEGTSNPNLYWYRQAAGRGLQLLFYSVGIGQISSEVPQNLSASRPQDRQFILSSKKLLLSDSGFYLCAWRGENTEAFFGQGTRLTVV.